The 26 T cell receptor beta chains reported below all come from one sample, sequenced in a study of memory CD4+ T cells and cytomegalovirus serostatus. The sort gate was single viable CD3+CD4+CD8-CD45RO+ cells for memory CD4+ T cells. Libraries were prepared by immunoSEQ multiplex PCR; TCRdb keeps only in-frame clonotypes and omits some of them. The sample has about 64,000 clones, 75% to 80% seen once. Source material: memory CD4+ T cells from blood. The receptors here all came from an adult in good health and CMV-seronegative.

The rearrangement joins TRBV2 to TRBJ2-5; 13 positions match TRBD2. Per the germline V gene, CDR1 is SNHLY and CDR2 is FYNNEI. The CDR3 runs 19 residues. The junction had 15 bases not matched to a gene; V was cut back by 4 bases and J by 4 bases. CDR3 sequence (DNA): TGTGCCAGCAGTGGGGTGGTTGGACTAGCGGGGGCCCTAGGAGAGACCCAGTACTTC. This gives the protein CASSGVVGLAGALGETQYF.

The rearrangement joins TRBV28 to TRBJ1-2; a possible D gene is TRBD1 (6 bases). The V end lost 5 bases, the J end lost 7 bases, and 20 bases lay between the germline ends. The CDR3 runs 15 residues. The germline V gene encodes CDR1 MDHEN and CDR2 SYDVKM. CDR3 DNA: TGTGCCAGCAGTCCCGGGGACACTAATAATCTTGGCTACACCTTC. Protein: CASSPGDTNNLGYTF.

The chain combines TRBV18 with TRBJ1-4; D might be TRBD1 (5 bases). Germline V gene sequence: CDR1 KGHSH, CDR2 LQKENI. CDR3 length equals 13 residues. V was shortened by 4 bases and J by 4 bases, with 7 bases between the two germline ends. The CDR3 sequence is CASSQQVNEKLFF. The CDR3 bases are TGTGCCAGCTCACAACAGGTTAATGAAAAACTGTTTTTT.

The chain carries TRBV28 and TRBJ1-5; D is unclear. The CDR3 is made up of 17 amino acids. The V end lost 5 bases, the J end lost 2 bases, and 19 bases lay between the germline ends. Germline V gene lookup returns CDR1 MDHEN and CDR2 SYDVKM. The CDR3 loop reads CASSIVQLTRGNQPQHF. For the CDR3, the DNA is TGTGCCAGCAGTATAGTACAGTTAACCCGTGGCAATCAGCCCCAGCATTTT. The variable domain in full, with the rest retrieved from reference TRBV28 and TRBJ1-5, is DVKVTQSSRYLVKRTGEKVFLECVQDMDHENMFWYRQDPGLGLRLIYFSYDVKMKEKGDIPEGYSVSREKKERFSLILESASTNQTSMYLCASSIVQLTRGNQPQHFGDGTRLSIL.

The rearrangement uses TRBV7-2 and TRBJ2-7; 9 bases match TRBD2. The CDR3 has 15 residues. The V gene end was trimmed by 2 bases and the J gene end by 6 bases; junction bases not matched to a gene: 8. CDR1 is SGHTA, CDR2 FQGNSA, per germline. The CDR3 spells CASSLWREGLVEQYF. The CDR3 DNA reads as TGTGCCAGCAGCTTATGGCGGGAGGGCCTAGTCGAGCAGTACTTC.

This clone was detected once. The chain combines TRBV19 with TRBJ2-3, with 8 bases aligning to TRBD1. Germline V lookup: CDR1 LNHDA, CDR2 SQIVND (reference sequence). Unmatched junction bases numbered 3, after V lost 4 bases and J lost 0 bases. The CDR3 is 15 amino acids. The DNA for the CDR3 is TGTGCCAGTAGTAGGACAGGGACAAGCACAGATACGCAGTATTTT. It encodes CASSRTGTSTDTQYF.

CDR3 region: CASSLDRADYTF. DNA of the CDR3: TGCGCCAGCAGCTTGGACAGGGCTGACTACACCTTC. The rearrangement uses TRBV5-1 and TRBJ1-2; D possibly corresponds to TRBD1 (6 bases). The CDR3 sequence is 12 residues long. Trimming took off 0 bases at V and 10 bases at J, with 10 bases between the two ends. Germline assignment: CDR1 SGHRS and CDR2 YFSETQ.

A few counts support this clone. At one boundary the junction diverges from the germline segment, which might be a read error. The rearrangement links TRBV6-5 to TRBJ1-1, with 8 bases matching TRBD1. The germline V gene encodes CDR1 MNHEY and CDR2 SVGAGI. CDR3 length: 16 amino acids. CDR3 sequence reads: CASSYFRGPMNTEAFF. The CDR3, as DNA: TGTGCCAGCAGCTACTTCAGGGGGCCTATGAACACTGAAGCTTTCTTT.

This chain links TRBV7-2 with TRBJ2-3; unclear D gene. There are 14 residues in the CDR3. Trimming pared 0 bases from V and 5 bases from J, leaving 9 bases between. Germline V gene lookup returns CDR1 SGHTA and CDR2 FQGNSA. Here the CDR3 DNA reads TGTGCCAGCAGCTTAGCGAGAGGCATAGATACGCAGTATTTT. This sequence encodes CASSLARGIDTQYF.

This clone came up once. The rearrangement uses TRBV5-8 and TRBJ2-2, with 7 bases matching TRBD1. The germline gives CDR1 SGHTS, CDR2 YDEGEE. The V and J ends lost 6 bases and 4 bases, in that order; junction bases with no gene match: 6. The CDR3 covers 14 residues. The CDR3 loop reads CASIKTGVTGELFF. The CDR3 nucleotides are TGTGCCAGCATCAAAACAGGGGTCACCGGGGAGCTGTTTTTT.

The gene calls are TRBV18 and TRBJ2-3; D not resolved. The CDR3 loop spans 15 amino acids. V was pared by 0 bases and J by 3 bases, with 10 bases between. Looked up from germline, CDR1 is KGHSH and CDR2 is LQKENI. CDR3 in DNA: TGTGCCAGCTCACCACCGGCTCCGAGTACAGATACGCAGTATTTT. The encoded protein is CASSPPAPSTDTQYF.

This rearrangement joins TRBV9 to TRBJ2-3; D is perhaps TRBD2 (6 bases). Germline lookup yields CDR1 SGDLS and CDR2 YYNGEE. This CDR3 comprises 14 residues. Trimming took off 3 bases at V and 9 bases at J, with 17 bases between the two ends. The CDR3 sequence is CASSGGTHGETQYF. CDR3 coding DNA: TGTGCCAGCAGCGGGGGGACTCACGGGGAGACGCAGTATTTT.

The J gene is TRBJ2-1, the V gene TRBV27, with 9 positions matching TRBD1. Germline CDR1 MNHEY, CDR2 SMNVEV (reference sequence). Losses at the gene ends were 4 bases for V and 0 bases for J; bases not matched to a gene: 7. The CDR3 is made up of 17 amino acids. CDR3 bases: TGTGCCAGCAGTTCCCGGACAGGGGATTCCTCCTACAATGAGCAGTTCTTC. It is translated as CASSSRTGDSSYNEQFF.

The CDR3 spells CASSDIGDSPLHF. The DNA for the CDR3 is TGTGCCAGCAGTGATATAGGGGACTCACCCCTCCACTTT. V gene TRBV6-1 combines with J gene TRBJ1-6, with D perhaps TRBD1 (5 bases). The CDR3 extends over 13 amino acids. With 3 bases removed from V and 10 bases from J, the gap between germline ends came to 10 bases. CDR1 is MNHNS and CDR2 is SASEGT in the germline V gene.

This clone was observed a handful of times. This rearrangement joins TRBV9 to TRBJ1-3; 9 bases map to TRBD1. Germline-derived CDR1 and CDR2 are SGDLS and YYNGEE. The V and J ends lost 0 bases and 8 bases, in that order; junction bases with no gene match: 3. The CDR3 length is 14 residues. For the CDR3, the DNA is TGTGCCAGCAGCGTAGAAGGGACAGGGCACACCATATATTTT. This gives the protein CASSVEGTGHTIYF.

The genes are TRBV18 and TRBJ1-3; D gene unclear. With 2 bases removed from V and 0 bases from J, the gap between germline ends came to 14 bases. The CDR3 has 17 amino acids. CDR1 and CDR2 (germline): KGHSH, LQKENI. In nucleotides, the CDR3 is TGTGCCAGCTCACCATACTCATCTACAGACTCTGGAAACACCATATATTTT. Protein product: CASSPYSSTDSGNTIYF.

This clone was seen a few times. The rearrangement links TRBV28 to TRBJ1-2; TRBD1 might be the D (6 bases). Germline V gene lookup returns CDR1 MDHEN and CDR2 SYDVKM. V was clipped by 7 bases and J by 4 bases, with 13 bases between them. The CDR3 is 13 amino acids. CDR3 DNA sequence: TGTGCCAGCACCCCTCCGACAGGCTATGGCTACACCTTC. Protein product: CASTPPTGYGYTF.

The DNA for the CDR3 is TGTGCCAGCTCACTTCCGGGTCATAATTCACCCCTCCACTTT. As protein: CASSLPGHNSPLHF. The chain combines TRBV18 with TRBJ1-6, with D unclear. Germline V gene sequence: CDR1 KGHSH, CDR2 LQKENI. Trimming stripped 4 bases from V and 5 bases from J, with 9 bases between. This CDR3 has 14 residues.

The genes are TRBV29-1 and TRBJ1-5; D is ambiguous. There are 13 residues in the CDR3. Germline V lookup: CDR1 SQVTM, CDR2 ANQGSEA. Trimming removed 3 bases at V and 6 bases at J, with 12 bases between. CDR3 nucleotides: TGCAGCGTTGACTCCCAGCCCGGTCAGCCCCAGCATTTT. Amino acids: CSVDSQPGQPQHF.

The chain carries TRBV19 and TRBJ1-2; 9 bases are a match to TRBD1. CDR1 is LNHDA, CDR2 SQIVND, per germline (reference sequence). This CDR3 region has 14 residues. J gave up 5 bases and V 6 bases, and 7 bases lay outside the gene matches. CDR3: CASRGTGLRYGYTF. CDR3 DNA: TGTGCCAGTAGGGGGACAGGGCTCAGATATGGCTACACCTTC.

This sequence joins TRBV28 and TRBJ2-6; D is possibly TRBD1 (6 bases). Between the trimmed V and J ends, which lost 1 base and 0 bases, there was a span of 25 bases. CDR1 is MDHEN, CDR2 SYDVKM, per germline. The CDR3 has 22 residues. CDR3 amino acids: CASSLYPINRVGTLSGANVLTF. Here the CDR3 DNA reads TGTGCCAGCAGTTTATACCCCATAAACAGGGTAGGCACTCTCTCTGGGGCCAACGTCCTGACTTTC.

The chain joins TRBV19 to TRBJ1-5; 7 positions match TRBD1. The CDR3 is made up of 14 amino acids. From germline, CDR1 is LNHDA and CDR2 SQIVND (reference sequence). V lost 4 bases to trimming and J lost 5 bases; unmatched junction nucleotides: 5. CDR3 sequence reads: CASSRTGDYQPQHF. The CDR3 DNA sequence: TGTGCCAGTAGTAGAACAGGGGACTATCAGCCCCAGCATTTT.

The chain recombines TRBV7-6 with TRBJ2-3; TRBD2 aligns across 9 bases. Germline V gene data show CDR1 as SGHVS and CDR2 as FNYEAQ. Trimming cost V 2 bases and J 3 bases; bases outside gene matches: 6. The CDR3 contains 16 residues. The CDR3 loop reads CASSLRTSVITDTQYF. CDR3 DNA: TGTGCCAGCAGCTTACGGACTAGCGTAATAACAGATACGCAGTATTTT.

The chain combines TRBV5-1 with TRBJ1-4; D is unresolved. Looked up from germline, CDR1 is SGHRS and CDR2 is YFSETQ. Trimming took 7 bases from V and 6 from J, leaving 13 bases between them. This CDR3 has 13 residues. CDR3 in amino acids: CASSNGNDEKLFF. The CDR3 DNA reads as TGCGCCAGCTCAAACGGGAATGATGAAAAACTGTTTTTT.

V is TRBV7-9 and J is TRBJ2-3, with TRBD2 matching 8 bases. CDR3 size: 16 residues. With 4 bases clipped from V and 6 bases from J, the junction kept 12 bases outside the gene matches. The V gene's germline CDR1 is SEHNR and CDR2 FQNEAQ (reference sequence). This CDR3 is CASSSPPRGVWDTQYF. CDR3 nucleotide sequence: TGTGCCAGCAGCTCCCCCCCGCGGGGGGTTTGGGATACGCAGTATTTT.

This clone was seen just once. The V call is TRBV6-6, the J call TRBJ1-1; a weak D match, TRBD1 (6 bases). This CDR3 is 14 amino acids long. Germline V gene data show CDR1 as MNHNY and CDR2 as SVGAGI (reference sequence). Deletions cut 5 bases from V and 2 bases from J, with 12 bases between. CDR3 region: CASSRTATNTEAFF. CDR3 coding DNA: TGTGCCAGCAGTCGGACAGCGACAAACACTGAAGCTTTCTTT.